These T cell receptor beta chains were read from a single sample in a study of molecular identifiers for immune sequencing clone quantification. TCRdb used MiXCR to reprocess the PCR reads, holding one entry per CDR3 protein. The sample carries some 590,000 distinct CDR3 sequences, 25% recorded once. Sequencing used naive CD8+ T cells from blood, with Jurkat cell RNA spiked in. These receptors were taken from a human donor in good health. Some libraries in this study had Jurkat cell RNA spiked in. Both conserved end residues are part of each CDR3. Each record gives: J gene, D gene, clone size, V gene, CDR3 protein, CDR3 DNA. A D gene is named only where the DNA matches it firmly. Size is omitted from some rows. Given values are once, few, many or a class for expanded clones.

TRBJ2-3	-	-	TRBV20-1	CSARDPATGTQYF	TGCAGTGCTAGAGATCCAGCGACAGGTACGCAGTATTTT
TRBJ2-1	TRBD2	-	TRBV6-2/TRBV6-3	CASSYLGLAGKGTYNEQFF	TGTGCCAGCAGTTACTTAGGACTAGCGGGAAAAGGGACCTACAATGAGCAGTTCTTC
TRBJ2-7	-	few	TRBV20-1	CSAGNYEQYF	TGCAGTGCAGGGAACTACGAGCAGTACTTC
TRBJ2-7	TRBD1	-	TRBV15	CATSRDRGQGAYEQYF	TGTGCCACCAGCAGAGATCGGGGACAGGGGGCCTACGAGCAGTACTTC
TRBJ2-1	-	-	TRBV29-1	CSAQEEGFSSYNEQFF	TGCAGCGCCCAGGAAGAGGGTTTTAGCTCCTACAATGAGCAGTTCTTC
TRBJ1-2	TRBD1	-	TRBV4-1	CASSQDQTGDYGYTF	TGCGCCAGCAGCCAAGACCAGACAGGGGACTATGGCTACACCTTC
TRBJ1-4	-	many	TRBV15	CATSSDGRDLLEKLFF	TGTGCCACCAGCAGCGATGGAAGGGACCTACTCGAAAAACTGTTTTTT
TRBJ1-1	-	-	TRBV6-5	CASSYSTGLGGTEAFF	TGTGCCAGCAGTTACTCGACGGGGCTTGGGGGTACTGAAGCTTTCTTT
TRBJ2-3	-	-	TRBV11-2	CASSYVVTDTQCF	TGTGCCAGCAGCTACGTGGTCACAGATACGCAGTGTTTT
TRBJ2-4	-	many	TRBV2	CASSDSLSRLAKNIQYF	TGTGCCAGCAGTGACTCCCTTAGCAGACTAGCCAAAAACATTCAGTACTTC
TRBJ1-3	TRBD1	few	TRBV6-2/TRBV6-3	CASSQEVPGQVYSGNTIYF	TGTGCCAGCAGCCAAGAGGTCCCGGGACAGGTATACTCTGGAAACACCATATATTTT
TRBJ2-3	-	many	TRBV5-4	CASSWGRADTQYF	TGTGCCAGCAGCTGGGGGCGGGCAGATACGCAGTATTTT
TRBJ1-1	-	few	TRBV3-1	CASSQEQSFHTEAFF	TGTGCCAGCAGCCAGGAACAGTCATTTCACACTGAAGCTTTCTTT
TRBJ1-5	-	many	TRBV28	CASSFETLNSNQPQHF	TGTGCCAGCAGTTTTGAGACGCTTAATAGCAATCAGCCCCAGCATTTT
TRBJ2-1	TRBD2	few	TRBV3-1	CASSQEGPSGEYYNEQFF	TGTGCCAGCAGCCAAGAAGGTCCGAGCGGGGAATATTACAATGAGCAGTTCTTC
TRBJ2-7	-	-	TRBV11-3	CASSYLQGAEQYF	TGTGCCAGCAGCTACTTACAGGGTGCCGAGCAGTACTTC
TRBJ2-3	-	few	TRBV28	CASNSHNRQYTQYF	TGTGCCAGCAACAGCCATAACCGACAGTATACGCAGTATTTT
TRBJ1-5	TRBD1	-	TRBV19	CASSISGGPNQPQHF	TGTGCCAGTAGTATATCAGGGGGCCCAAATCAGCCCCAGCATTTT
TRBJ2-5	-	many	TRBV28	CASSTLGDGQETQYF	TGTGCCAGCAGTACTCTAGGGGACGGTCAAGAGACCCAGTACTTC
TRBJ2-5	TRBD2	-	TRBV5-6	CASSLATSGIQETQYF	TGTGCCAGCAGCCTAGCCACTAGCGGGATTCAAGAGACCCAGTACTTC
TRBJ1-3	TRBD1	-	TRBV12-3/TRBV12-4	CASLASGGKHSGNTIYF	TGTGCCAGCCTAGCCTCAGGGGGAAAGCACTCTGGAAACACCATATATTTT
TRBJ2-7	-	-	TRBV6-5	CASATSLDEQYF	TGTGCCAGCGCAACCTCGCTGGACGAGCAGTACTTC
TRBJ1-6	-	few	TRBV6-5	CASSYSPGESPLHF	TGTGCCAGCAGTTACTCGCCCGGGGAATCACCCCTCCACTTT
TRBJ2-2	-	many	TRBV20-1	CSARSSVRENTGELFF	TGCAGTGCTAGATCGAGTGTGAGGGAAAACACCGGGGAGCTGTTTTTT